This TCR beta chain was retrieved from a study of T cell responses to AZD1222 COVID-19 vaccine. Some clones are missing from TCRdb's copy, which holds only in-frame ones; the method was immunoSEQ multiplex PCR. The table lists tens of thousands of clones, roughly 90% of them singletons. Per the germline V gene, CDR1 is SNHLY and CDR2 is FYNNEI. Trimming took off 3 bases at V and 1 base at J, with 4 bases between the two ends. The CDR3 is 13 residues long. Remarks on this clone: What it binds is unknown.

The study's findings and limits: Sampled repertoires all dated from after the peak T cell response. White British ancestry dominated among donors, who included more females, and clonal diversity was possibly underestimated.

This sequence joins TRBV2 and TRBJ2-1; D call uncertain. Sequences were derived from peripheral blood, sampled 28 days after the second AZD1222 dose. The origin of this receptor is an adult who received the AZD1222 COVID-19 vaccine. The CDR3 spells CASSESSYNEQFF. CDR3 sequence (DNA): TGTGCCAGCAGTGAGTCTTCCTACAATGAGCAGTTCTTC.